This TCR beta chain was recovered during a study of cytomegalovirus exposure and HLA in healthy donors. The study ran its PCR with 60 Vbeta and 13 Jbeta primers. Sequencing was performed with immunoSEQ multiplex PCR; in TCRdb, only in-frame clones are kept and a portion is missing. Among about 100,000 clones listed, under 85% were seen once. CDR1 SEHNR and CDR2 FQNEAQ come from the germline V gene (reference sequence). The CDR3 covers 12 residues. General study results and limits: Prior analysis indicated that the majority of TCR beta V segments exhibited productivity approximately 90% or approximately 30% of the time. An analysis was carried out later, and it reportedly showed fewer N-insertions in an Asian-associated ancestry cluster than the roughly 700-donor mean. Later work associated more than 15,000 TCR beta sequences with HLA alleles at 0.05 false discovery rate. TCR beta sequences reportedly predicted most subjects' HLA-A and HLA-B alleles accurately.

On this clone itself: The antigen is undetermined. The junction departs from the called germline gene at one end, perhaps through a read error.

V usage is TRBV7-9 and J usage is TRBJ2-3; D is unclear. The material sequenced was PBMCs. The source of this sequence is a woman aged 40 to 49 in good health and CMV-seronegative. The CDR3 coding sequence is TGTTCCAGCAGCTTAGGGCCAGATACGCAGTATTTT. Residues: CSSSLGPDTQYF.